Below are 17 T cell receptor beta chains sequenced from a single sample in a study of blood T cell repertoires in COVID-19. Some clones are missing from TCRdb's copy, which holds only in-frame ones; the method was immunoSEQ multiplex PCR. The sample consists of about 88,000 clones, around nine tenths of them appearing once. The material sequenced was peripheral blood. These receptors were obtained from a man between 60 and 75 years old with acute or convalescent COVID-19.

The rearrangement joins TRBV15 to TRBJ2-7; the D gene is possibly TRBD1 (6 bases). The CDR3 length is 15 residues. Trimming pared 4 bases from V and 4 bases from J, leaving 17 bases between. Germline V gives CDR1 LNHNV, CDR2 YYDKDF (reference sequence). CDR3 in DNA: TGTGCCACCAGCAAGAACAGGGAACGGTTTTACGAGCAGTACTTC. This encodes CATSKNRERFYEQYF.

This clone showed up just once. This chain links TRBV12-3 or TRBV12-4 with TRBJ1-4; D perhaps matches TRBD1 (5 bases). The CDR3 has 13 residues. V was cut by 8 bases and J by 3 bases, with 10 bases left in between. CDR3 sequence (DNA): TGTGCCAGCCGGGGGGGTTCTAATGAAAAACTGTTTTTT. The encoded protein is CASRGGSNEKLFF.

The V gene is TRBV9, the J gene TRBJ2-3, with D possibly being TRBD2 (6 bases). The V and J ends lost 0 bases and 3 bases respectively, with 14 bases between them. Germline CDR1 SGDLS, CDR2 YYNGEE. The CDR3 extends over 16 amino acids. The CDR3 DNA sequence: TGTGCCAGCAGCGTAGAAGCCGGGAGAGGAACAGATACGCAGTATTTT. Its translation: CASSVEAGRGTDTQYF.

The CDR3 loop reads CASSSLGRSPLHF. The CDR3 DNA reads TGTGCCAGCAGCTCCCTCGGGAGATCACCCCTCCACTTT. The V and J genes are TRBV6-5 and TRBJ1-6; D gene unclear. The CDR3 extends over 13 amino acids. Trimming took 6 bases from V and 10 from J, leaving 13 bases between them. Germline CDR1 is MNHEY and CDR2 is SVGAGI.

The J gene is TRBJ2-1, the V gene TRBV3-1 (or the pseudogene TRBV3-2); no clear D. The CDR3 spans 15 residues. Trimming shortened V by 0 bases and J by 6 bases, and 12 bases separated the two germline ends. Per the germline V gene, CDR1 is LGHDT and CDR2 is YNNKEL (reference sequence). This CDR3 is CASSQDSRSGNEQFF. DNA of the CDR3: TGTGCCAGCAGCCAAGATTCGCGATCGGGCAATGAGCAGTTCTTC.

The V call is TRBV7-9, the J call TRBJ1-2, with 12 bases matching TRBD1. Trimming removed 4 bases from V and 6 bases from J; junction bases left unmatched: 0. The germline V gene has CDR1 SEHNR and CDR2 FQNEAQ (reference sequence). The CDR3 totals 13 residues. The CDR3 spells CASSWDRGHGYTF. CDR3 DNA: TGTGCCAGCAGCTGGGACAGGGGGCATGGCTACACCTTC.

The rearrangement uses TRBV27 and TRBJ2-1; TRBD2 matches at 10 bases. Trimming removed 2 bases from V and 8 bases from J; junction bases left unmatched: 9. This CDR3 comprises 16 residues. Per the germline V gene, CDR1 is MNHEY and CDR2 is SMNVEV (reference sequence). CDR3 loop: CASSLPRASGSDEQFF. The CDR3 bases are TGTGCCAGCAGTTTACCCCGGGCTAGCGGGAGTGATGAGCAGTTCTTC.

This rearrangement joins TRBV18 to TRBJ2-3; D call uncertain. Trimming shortened V by 4 bases and J by 4 bases, and 12 bases separated the two germline ends. The germline V gene has CDR1 KGHSH and CDR2 LQKENI. This CDR3 is 14 amino acids long. The CDR3 protein is CASSQSAISDTQYF. CDR3 sequence (DNA): TGTGCCAGCTCACAAAGTGCGATCTCAGATACGCAGTATTTT.

This rearrangement joins TRBV5-8 to TRBJ1-5; TRBD1 might be the D (6 bases). V lost 5 bases, J lost 2 bases, and 17 bases lay in between. The CDR3 loop spans 16 amino acids. The germline gives CDR1 SGHTS, CDR2 YDEGEE. CDR3 protein: CASRRITGSGNQPQHF. In DNA form, the CDR3 reads TGTGCCAGCAGGCGGATCACAGGGTCAGGCAATCAGCCCCAGCATTTT.

This clone was seen only a few times. This chain joins TRBV9 and TRBJ2-2, with D maybe TRBD2 (6 bases). CDR3 length: 13 amino acids. Trimming cost V 4 bases and J 6 bases, with 10 bases left between them. CDR1 and CDR2 (germline): SGDLS, YYNGEE. The CDR3 region has the DNA TGTGCCAGCAGCTTCCCGGGGGCCGGGGAGCTGTTTTTT. Its protein product is CASSFPGAGELFF.

The V gene is TRBV7-2, the J gene TRBJ2-3; 7 positions agree with TRBD2. Germline trimming cut 1 base from V and 11 bases from J; bases unmatched to any gene: 3. This CDR3 is built from 12 residues. Germline V gene lookup returns CDR1 SGHTA and CDR2 FQGNSA. This chain's CDR3 is CASSLGLAEQYF. CDR3 nucleotide sequence: TGTGCCAGCAGCTTAGGGCTAGCGGAGCAGTATTTT.

This sequence joins TRBV19 and TRBJ2-3, with D maybe TRBD1 (5 bases). The CDR3 consists of 15 residues. Germline V lookup: CDR1 LNHDA, CDR2 SQIVND (reference sequence). Trimming took off 1 base at V and 4 bases at J, with 12 bases between the two ends. CDR3 sequence: CASSIAGFRPDTQYF. DNA for the CDR3: TGTGCCAGTAGTATAGCAGGGTTCCGCCCAGATACGCAGTATTTT.

The genes are TRBV4-2 and TRBJ2-7; D is uncertain. In germline, CDR1 is LGHNA, CDR2 YNFKEQ. Trimming removed 4 bases from V and 3 bases from J, with 13 bases in between. The CDR3 covers 14 residues. CDR3 DNA: TGTGCCAGCAGCCCCCGTGCTGGGCACTACGAGCAGTACTTC. Translating it yields CASSPRAGHYEQYF.

The genes are TRBV24-1 and TRBJ1-1; the D is unclear. V dropped 6 bases and J dropped 10 bases, with 14 bases sitting between them. CDR1 KGHDR and CDR2 SFDVKD come from the germline V gene. This CDR3 region has 12 residues. The DNA for the CDR3 is TGTGCCACCAGTTTCCAACTTCTTGGAGCTTTCTTT. This gives the protein CATSFQLLGAFF.

The genes are TRBV4-2 and TRBJ1-1; 7 nucleotides agree with TRBD1. Germline CDR1 LGHNA, CDR2 YNFKEQ. This CDR3 comprises 14 residues. V was pared by 3 bases and J by 2 bases, with 3 bases of the junction left unmatched. The CDR3 region has the DNA TGTGCCAGCAGCCAGGGGGACAGTAACACTGAAGCTTTCTTT. Translation gives CASSQGDSNTEAFF.

The chain's CDR3 is CASSPPEEASGEKLFF. The CDR3 DNA follows: TGCGCCAGCAGCCCCCCGGAGGAGGCGTCGGGGGAAAAACTGTTTTTT. This chain joins TRBV4-1 and TRBJ1-4; D remains ambiguous. Germline loops: CDR1 MGHRA, CDR2 YSYEKL. The V end was cut by 4 bases, the J end by 8 bases, with 20 bases between. This CDR3 has 16 residues.

The chain joins TRBV14 to TRBJ2-1; a possible D gene is TRBD2 (5 bases). This CDR3 comprises 12 residues. Trimming removed 1 base at V and 11 bases at J, with 9 bases between. Germline V gene data show CDR1 as SGHDN and CDR2 as FVKESK. This chain's CDR3 is CASSQAGSKQFF. CDR3 DNA sequence: TGTGCCAGCAGCCAAGCGGGGTCCAAGCAGTTCTTC.